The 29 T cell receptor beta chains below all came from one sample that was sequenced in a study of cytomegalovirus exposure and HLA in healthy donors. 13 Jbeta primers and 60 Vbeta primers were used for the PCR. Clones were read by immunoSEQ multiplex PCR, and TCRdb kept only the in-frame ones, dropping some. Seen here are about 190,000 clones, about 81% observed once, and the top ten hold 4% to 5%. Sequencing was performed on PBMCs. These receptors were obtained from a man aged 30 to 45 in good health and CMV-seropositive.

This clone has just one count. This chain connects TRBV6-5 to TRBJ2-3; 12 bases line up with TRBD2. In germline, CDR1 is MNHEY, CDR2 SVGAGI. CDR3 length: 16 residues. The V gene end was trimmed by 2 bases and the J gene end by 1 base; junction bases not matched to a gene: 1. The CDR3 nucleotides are TGTGCCAGCAGTTACCGGACTAGCGGGGGCACAGATACGCAGTATTTT. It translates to CASSYRTSGGTDTQYF.

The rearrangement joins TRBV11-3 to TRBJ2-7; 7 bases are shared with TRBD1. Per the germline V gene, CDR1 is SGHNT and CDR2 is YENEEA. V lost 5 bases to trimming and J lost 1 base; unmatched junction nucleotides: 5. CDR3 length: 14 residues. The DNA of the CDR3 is TGTGCCAGCAGCCCCAGACAGGGTTCCTACGAGCAGTACTTC. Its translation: CASSPRQGSYEQYF.

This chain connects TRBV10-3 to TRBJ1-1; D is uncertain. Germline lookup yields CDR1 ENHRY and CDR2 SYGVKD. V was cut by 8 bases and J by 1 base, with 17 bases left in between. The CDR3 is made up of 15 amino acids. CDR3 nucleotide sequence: TGTGCCATCCAGCGGTTGGGTGGTCAGAACACTGAAGCTTTCTTT. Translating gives CAIQRLGGQNTEAFF.

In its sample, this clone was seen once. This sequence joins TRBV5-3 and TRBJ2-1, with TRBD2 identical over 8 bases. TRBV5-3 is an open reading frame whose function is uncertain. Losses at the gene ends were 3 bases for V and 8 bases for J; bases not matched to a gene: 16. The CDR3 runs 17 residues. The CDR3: CARSCRGGRTPLDEQFF. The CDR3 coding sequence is TGTGCCAGAAGCTGCCGCGGGGGGCGGACCCCCCTTGATGAGCAGTTCTTC.

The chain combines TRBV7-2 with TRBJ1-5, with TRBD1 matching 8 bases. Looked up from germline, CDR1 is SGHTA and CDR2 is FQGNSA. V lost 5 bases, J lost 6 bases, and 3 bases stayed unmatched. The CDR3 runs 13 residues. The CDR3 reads CASSPDRVQPQHF. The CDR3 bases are TGTGCCAGCAGCCCGGACAGGGTTCAGCCCCAGCATTTT.

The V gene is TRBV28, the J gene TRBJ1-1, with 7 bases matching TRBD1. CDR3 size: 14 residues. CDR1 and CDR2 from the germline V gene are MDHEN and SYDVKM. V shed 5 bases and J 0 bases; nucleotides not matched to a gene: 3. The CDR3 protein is CASSPTGLNTEAFF. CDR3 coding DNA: TGTGCCAGCAGTCCGACAGGGTTGAACACTGAAGCTTTCTTT.

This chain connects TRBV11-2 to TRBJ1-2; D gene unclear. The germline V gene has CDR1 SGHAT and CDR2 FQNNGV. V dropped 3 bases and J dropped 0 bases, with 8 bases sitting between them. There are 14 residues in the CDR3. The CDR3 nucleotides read TGTGCCAGCAGCTTGGCCGGGACTAACTATGGCTACACCTTC. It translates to CASSLAGTNYGYTF.

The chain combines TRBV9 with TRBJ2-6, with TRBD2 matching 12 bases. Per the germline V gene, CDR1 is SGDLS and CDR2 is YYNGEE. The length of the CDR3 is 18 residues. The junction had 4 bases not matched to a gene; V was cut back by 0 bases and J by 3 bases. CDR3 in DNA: TGTGCCAGCAGCGTAGTGGGGACTAGCGGGTATGGGGCCAACGTCCTGACTTTC. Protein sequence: CASSVVGTSGYGANVLTF.

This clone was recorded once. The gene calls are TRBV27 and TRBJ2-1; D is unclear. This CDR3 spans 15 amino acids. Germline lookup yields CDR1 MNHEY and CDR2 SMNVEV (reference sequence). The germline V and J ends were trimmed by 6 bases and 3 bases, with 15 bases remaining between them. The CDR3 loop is CASRADLAGYNEQFF. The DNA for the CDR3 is TGTGCCAGCAGGGCCGACTTGGCTGGCTACAATGAGCAGTTCTTC.

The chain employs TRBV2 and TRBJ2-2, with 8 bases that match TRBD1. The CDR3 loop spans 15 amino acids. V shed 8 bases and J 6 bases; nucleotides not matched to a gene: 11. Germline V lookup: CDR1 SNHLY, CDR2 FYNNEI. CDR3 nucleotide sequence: TGTGCCAGCCTCATCGACAGGGGCGTAGCCGGGGAGCTGTTTTTT. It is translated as CASLIDRGVAGELFF.

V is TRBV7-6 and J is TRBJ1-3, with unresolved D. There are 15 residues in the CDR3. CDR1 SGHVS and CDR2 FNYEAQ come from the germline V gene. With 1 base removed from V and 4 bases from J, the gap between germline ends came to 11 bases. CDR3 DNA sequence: TGTGCCAGCAGCTTAGTTCAAAAGCCCGGAAACACCATATATTTT. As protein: CASSLVQKPGNTIYF.

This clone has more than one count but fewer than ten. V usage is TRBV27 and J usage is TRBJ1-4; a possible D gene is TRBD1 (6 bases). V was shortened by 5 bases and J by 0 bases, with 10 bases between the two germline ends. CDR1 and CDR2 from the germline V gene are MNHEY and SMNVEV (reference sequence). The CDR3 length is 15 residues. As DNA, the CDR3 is TGTGCCAGCAGTCGGGACACCGCAACTAATGAAAAACTGTTTTTT. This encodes CASSRDTATNEKLFF.

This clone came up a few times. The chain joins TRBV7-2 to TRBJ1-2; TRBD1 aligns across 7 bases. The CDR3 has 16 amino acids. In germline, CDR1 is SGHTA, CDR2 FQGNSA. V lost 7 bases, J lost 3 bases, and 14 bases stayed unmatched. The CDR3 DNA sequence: TGTGCCAGCATCAAAGGCGGGGACAGCGCCTACTATGGCTACACCTTC. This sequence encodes CASIKGGDSAYYGYTF.

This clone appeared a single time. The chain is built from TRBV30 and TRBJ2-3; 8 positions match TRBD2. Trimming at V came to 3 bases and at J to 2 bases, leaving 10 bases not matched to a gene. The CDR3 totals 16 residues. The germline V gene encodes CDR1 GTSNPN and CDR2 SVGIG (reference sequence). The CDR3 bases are TGTGCCTGGAGGGGGTGGCGGGGGGCCTTCACAGATACGCAGTATTTT. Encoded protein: CAWRGWRGAFTDTQYF. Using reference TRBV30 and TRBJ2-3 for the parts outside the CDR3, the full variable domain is SQTIHQWPATLVQPVGSPLSLECTVEGTSNPNLYWYRQAAGRGLQLLFYSVGIGQISSEVPQNLSASRPQDRQFILSSKKLLLSDSGFYLCAWRGWRGAFTDTQYFGPGTRLTVL.

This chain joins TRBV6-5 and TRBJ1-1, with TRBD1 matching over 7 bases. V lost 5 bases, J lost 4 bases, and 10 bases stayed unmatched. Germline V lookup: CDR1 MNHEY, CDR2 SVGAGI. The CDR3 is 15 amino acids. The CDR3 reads CASSKPGTATTEAFF. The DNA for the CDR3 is TGTGCCAGCAGTAAACCCGGGACAGCCACCACTGAAGCTTTCTTT.

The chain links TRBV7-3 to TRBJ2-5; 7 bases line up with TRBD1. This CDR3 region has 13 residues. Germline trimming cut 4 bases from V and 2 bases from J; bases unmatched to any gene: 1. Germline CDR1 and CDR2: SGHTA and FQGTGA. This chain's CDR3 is CASSSGQQETQYF. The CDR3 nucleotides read TGTGCCAGCAGCTCGGGACAGCAAGAGACCCAGTACTTC. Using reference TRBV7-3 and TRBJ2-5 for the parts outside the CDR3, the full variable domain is GAGVSQTPSNKVTEKGKYVELRCDPISGHTALYWYRQSLGQGPEFLIYFQGTGAADDSGLPNDRFFAVRPEGSVSTLKIQRTERGDSAVYLCASSSGQQETQYFGPGTRLLVL.

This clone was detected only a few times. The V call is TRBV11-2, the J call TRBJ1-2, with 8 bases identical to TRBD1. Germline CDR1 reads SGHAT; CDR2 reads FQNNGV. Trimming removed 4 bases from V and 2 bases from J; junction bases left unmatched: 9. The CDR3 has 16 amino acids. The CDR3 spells CASSSRTGNVNYGYTF. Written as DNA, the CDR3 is TGTGCCAGCAGCTCGAGGACAGGGAATGTGAACTATGGCTACACCTTC.

In nucleotides, the CDR3 is TGTGCCAGCAGTTACGGGACAGATAACTATGGCTACACCTTC. Translated, it gives CASSYGTDNYGYTF. The gene calls are TRBV6-5 and TRBJ1-2, with 7 bases aligning to TRBD1. Germline assignment: CDR1 MNHEY and CDR2 SVGAGI. The ends lost 2 bases at V and 1 base at J; junction bases unmatched: 1. CDR3 length: 14 amino acids.

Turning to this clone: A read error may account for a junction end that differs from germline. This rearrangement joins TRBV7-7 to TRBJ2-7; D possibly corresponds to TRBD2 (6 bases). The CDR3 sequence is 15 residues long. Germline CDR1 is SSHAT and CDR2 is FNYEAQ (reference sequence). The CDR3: CASSLGPGGNYEQYF. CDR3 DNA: TGTGCTAGCAGCTTAGGACCAGGAGGGAACTACGAGCAGTACTTC.

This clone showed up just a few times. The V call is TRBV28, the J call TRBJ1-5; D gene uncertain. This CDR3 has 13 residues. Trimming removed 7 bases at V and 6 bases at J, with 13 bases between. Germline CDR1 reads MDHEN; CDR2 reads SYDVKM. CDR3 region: CASKLSGFQPQHF. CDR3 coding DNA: TGTGCCAGCAAATTAAGCGGGTTTCAGCCCCAGCATTTT. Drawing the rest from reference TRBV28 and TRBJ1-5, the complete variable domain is DVKVTQSSRYLVKRTGEKVFLECVQDMDHENMFWYRQDPGLGLRLIYFSYDVKMKEKGDIPEGYSVSREKKERFSLILESASTNQTSMYLCASKLSGFQPQHFGDGTRLSIL.

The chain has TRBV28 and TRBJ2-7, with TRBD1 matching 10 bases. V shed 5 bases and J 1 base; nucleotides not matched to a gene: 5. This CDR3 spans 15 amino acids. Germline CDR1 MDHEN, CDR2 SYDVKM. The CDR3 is CASSTQGQGSYEQYF. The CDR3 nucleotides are TGTGCCAGCAGTACCCAGGGACAGGGGTCCTACGAGCAGTACTTC.

Here the CDR3 DNA reads TGCGCCAGCTCGCGCACCTCGCCCGGAGATACGCAGTATTTT. Translating gives CASSRTSPGDTQYF. The V and J genes are TRBV5-1 and TRBJ2-3, with D uncertain. Germline V gene sequence: CDR1 SGHRS, CDR2 YFSETQ. This CDR3 has 14 amino acids. V was cut by 7 bases and J by 5 bases, with 17 bases left in between.

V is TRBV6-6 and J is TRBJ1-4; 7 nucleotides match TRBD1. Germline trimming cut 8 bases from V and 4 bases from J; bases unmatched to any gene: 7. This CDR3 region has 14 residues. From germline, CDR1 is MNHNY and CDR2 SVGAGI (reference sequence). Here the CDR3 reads CASGSGQINEKLFF. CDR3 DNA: TGTGCCAGCGGATCGGGACAGATTAATGAAAAACTGTTTTTT.

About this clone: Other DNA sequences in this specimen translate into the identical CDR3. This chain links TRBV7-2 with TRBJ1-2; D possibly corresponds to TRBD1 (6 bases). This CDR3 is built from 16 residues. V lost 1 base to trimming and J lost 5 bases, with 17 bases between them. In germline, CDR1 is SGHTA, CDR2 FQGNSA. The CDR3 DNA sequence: TGTGCCAGCAGCTTAGAGGGTTGGGGACAAGGGTATGGCTACACCTTC. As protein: CASSLEGWGQGYGYTF. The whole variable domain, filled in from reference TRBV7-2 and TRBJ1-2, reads GAGVSQSPSNKVTEKGKDVELRCDPISGHTALYWYRQSLGQGLEFLIYFQGNSAPDKSGLPSDRFSAERTGGSVSTLTIQRTQQEDSAVYLCASSLEGWGQGYGYTFGSGTRLTVV.

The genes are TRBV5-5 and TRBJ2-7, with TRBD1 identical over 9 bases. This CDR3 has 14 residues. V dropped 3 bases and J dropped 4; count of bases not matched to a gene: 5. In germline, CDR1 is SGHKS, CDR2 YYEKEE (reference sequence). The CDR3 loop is CASSSGQGRYEQYF. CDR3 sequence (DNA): TGTGCCAGCAGCTCGGGACAGGGTAGGTACGAGCAGTACTTC. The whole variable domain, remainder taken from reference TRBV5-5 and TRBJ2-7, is DAGVTQSPTHLIKTRGQQVTLRCSPISGHKSVSWYQQVLGQGPQFIFQYYEKEERGRGNFPDRFSARQFPNYSSELNVNALLLGDSALYLCASSSGQGRYEQYFGPGTRLTVT.

The CDR3 nucleotides read TGTGCCAGCAGTCCGGTCTCAGGGGCCACCAATCAGCCCCAGCATTTT. Its translation: CASSPVSGATNQPQHF. This chain links TRBV28 with TRBJ1-5; D is possibly TRBD1 (6 bases). CDR3 length equals 16 residues. Trimming removed 5 bases from V and 3 bases from J, with 17 bases in between. In germline, CDR1 is MDHEN, CDR2 SYDVKM.

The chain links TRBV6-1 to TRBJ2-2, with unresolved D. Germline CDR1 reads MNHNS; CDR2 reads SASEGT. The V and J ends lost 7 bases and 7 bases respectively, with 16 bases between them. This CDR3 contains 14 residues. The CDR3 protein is CASTMTFPVGELFF. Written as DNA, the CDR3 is TGTGCCAGCACCATGACATTCCCCGTCGGGGAGCTGTTTTTT.

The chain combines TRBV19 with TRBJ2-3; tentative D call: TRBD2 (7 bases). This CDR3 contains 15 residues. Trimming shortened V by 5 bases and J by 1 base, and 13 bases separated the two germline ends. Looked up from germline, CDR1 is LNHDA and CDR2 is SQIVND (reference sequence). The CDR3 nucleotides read TGTGCCAGTAGTGGGGGCCGGGGGGGCACAGATACGCAGTATTTT. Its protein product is CASSGGRGGTDTQYF.

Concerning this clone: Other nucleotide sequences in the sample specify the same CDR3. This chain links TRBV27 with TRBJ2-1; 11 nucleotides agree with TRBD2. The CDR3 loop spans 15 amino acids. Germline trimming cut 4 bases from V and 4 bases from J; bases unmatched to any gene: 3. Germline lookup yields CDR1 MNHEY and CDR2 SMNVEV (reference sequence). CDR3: CASSSGTSGYNEQFF. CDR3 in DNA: TGTGCCAGCAGTTCGGGGACTAGCGGATACAATGAGCAGTTCTTC.